This T cell receptor (beta chain) emerged from a study of cytomegalovirus exposure and HLA in healthy donors. General study points: In vitro confirmation showed a few CMV-associated chains to be CMV antigen specific. A link between a missense DCLRE1C variant and TCR beta V- and J-gene trimming emerged from a later analysis.

Primers: 60 Vbeta forward and 13 Jbeta reverse. TCRdb keeps only in-frame clones here, not all; method: immunoSEQ multiplex PCR. The sample consists of about 130,000 clones, over 65% of them appearing once. As regards this clone: Its antigen remains unidentified.

Sequencing input: PBMCs. This receptor was taken from a man in his forties or fifties in good health and CMV-seropositive.

The CDR3 loop reads CASSPTVNYGYTF. As DNA, the CDR3 is TGTGCCAGCAGTCCGACAGTTAACTATGGCTACACCTTC. The rearrangement joins TRBV27 to TRBJ1-2; TRBD1 might be the D (5 bases). Trimming cost V 5 bases and J 1 base, with 8 bases left between them. CDR3 length equals 13 residues. CDR1 and CDR2 (germline): MNHEY, SMNVEV (reference sequence).